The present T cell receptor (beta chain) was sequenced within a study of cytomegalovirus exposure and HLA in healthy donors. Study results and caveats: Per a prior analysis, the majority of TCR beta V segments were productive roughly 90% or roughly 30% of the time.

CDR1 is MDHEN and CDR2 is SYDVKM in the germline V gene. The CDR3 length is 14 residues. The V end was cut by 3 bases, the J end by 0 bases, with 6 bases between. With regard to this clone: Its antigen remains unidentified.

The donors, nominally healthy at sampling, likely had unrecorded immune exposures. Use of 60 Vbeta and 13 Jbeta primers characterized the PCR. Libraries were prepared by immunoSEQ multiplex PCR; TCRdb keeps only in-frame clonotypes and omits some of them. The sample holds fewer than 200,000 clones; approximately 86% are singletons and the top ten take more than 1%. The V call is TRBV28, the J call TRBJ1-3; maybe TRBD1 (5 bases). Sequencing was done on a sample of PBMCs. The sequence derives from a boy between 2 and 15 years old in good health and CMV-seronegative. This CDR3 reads CASSFRVSGNTIYF. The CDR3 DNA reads TGTGCCAGCAGTTTCAGGGTCTCTGGAAACACCATATATTTT. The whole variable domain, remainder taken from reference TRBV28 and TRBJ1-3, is DVKVTQSSRYLVKRTGEKVFLECVQDMDHENMFWYRQDPGLGLRLIYFSYDVKMKEKGDIPEGYSVSREKKERFSLILESASTNQTSMYLCASSFRVSGNTIYFGEGSWLTVV.